This T cell receptor beta chain is from a study of blood T cell repertoires in COVID-19. The overall study: From the United States, Italy and Spain came samples of acute and convalescent COVID-19.

The CDR3 is 16 residues long. Germline CDR1 is ENHRY and CDR2 is SYGVKD. V lost 4 bases and J 3 bases, leaving 17 bases between the germline ends. The authors' processing: Reference gene primer amplification gave estimated nucleated cell counts. The repertoire was sequenced with immunoSEQ multiplex PCR; TCRdb's copy has only in-frame clones and lacks some. V, J and clone size derive from that table, while D and trimming were established from the DNA sequence. Of fewer than 250,000 clones in the sample, approximately 79% are singletons; the top ten hold roughly 12%. The rearrangement joins TRBV10-3 to TRBJ2-3, with a weak D call TRBD1 (6 bases). Sequences were obtained from peripheral blood. The TCR was taken from a woman aged 50 to 65 with acute or convalescent COVID-19. CDR3 sequence (DNA): TGTGCCATCAGTGGAAGGACAGTCGTCTCGACAGATACGCAGTATTTT. The encoded protein is CAISGRTVVSTDTQYF.